The 27 T cell receptor beta chains presented below share a single source sample, sequenced in a study of neurological immune-mediated disorders. Using its own MiXCR run on the 5' RACE reads, TCRdb lists one record per CDR3 protein. The profile shows roughly 120,000 distinct CDR3 sequences, roughly 3.1% of them singletons. The specimen sequenced was PBMCs. The receptors were sampled from a young woman with multiple sclerosis.

This clonotype appeared a few times. The junction differs from germline at one of its ends, possibly a read error. The chain combines TRBV5-1 with TRBJ1-6; 10 nucleotides agree with TRBD1. The germline V gene has CDR1 SGHRS and CDR2 YFSETQ. This CDR3 comprises 14 residues. CDR3 in DNA: TGCGCCAGCACGCCGGGACAGGGGAATTCAACCCTCAACTTT. It encodes CASTPGQGNSTLNF.

This clonotype was seen ten or more times. The rearrangement joins TRBV20-1 to TRBJ1-5; 7 bases line up with TRBD1. The CDR3 totals 16 residues. Germline CDR1 reads DFQATT; CDR2 reads SNEGSKA (reference sequence). Unmatched junction bases numbered 12, after V lost 6 bases and J lost 1 base. This CDR3 reads CSAQDEGTASNQPQHF. The CDR3 nucleotides are TGCAGTGCACAAGACGAGGGGACAGCCAGCAATCAGCCCCAGCATTTT.

This clonotype showed up many times. CDR3 bases: TGTGCCACCAGTGCGGCCGGGACAGGGAACACCGGGGAGCTGTTTTTT. Amino acids: CATSAAGTGNTGELFF. The chain employs TRBV24-1 and TRBJ2-2; 8 bases align to TRBD1. This CDR3 is built from 16 residues. Trimming took 5 bases from V and 1 from J; bases not matched to a gene: 5. Germline V gene lookup returns CDR1 KGHDR and CDR2 SFDVKD.

This clonotype was detected ten times or more. This rearrangement joins TRBV24-1 to TRBJ2-2, with TRBD2 matching over 7 bases. Looked up from germline, CDR1 is KGHDR and CDR2 is SFDVKD. The V gene end was trimmed by 5 bases and the J gene end by 6 bases; junction bases not matched to a gene: 5. This CDR3 region has 14 residues. This CDR3 is CATSAPGGAGELFF. The CDR3 coding sequence is TGTGCCACCAGTGCCCCTGGGGGGGCCGGGGAGCTGTTTTTT.

This clonotype was detected many times. V usage is TRBV12-3 or TRBV12-4 and J usage is TRBJ2-4; D call uncertain. The CDR3 loop spans 13 amino acids. Trimming cost V 6 bases and J 5 bases, with 11 bases left between them. CDR3 in DNA: TGTGCCAGCAGAAGTAGTTCAGAAAACATTCAGTACTTC. Its protein is CASRSSSENIQYF.

This clonotype showed up many times. The rearrangement joins TRBV10-1 to TRBJ2-3; D unresolved. The germline V gene has CDR1 WNHNN and CDR2 SYGVQD (reference sequence). With 3 bases removed from V and 3 bases from J, the gap between germline ends came to 4 bases. The CDR3 is made up of 12 amino acids. CDR3 residues: CASSDYTDTQYF. The CDR3 DNA follows: TGCGCCAGCAGTGACTATACAGATACGCAGTATTTT.

This clonotype was counted many times. The chain combines TRBV12-3 or TRBV12-4 with TRBJ2-1; tentative D call: TRBD1 (6 bases). Trimming pared 4 bases from V and 5 bases from J, leaving 12 bases between. The CDR3 has 14 residues. DNA for the CDR3: TGTGCCAGCAGTTACAGGGTTATGCACAATGAGCAGTTCTTC. The encoded protein is CASSYRVMHNEQFF.

This clonotype has only a few counts. Since no conserved phenylalanine or tryptophan closes the CDR3, a read error is the likely cause. The gene calls are TRBV15 and TRBJ1-2; D is ambiguous. There are 12 residues in the CDR3. Trimming pared 5 bases from V and 3 bases from J, leaving 7 bases between. Germline V gene data show CDR1 as LNHNV and CDR2 as YYDKDF (reference sequence). DNA of the CDR3: TGTGCCACCAGCGAGGAGGACTATGGCTACACCAAC. Protein product: CATSEEDYGYTN.

This clonotype was seen repeatedly, ten times or more. The chain recombines TRBV5-1 with TRBJ2-7, with D perhaps matching TRBD2 (6 bases). The CDR3 loop spans 13 amino acids. Trimming shortened V by 3 bases and J by 0 bases, and 7 bases separated the two germline ends. Per germline, CDR1 SGHRS and CDR2 YFSETQ. The CDR3 spells CASSSTSSYEQYF. The CDR3 DNA follows: TGCGCCAGCAGCTCGACTAGCTCCTACGAGCAGTACTTC.

At least ten counts were recorded for this clonotype. V gene TRBV7-9 combines with J gene TRBJ2-5; 10 positions match TRBD1. V shed 5 bases, J shed 9 bases, and the junction held 6 bases outside the gene matches. Germline CDR1 is SEHNR and CDR2 is FQNEAQ (reference sequence). The CDR3 spans 13 residues. CDR3 amino acids: CASSRDRGMAQYF. CDR3 bases: TGTGCCAGCAGCCGGGACAGGGGTATGGCCCAGTACTTC.

This clonotype was seen at least ten times. V gene TRBV7-9 combines with J gene TRBJ1-1; tentative D call: TRBD1 (5 bases). Germline V gene data show CDR1 as SEHNR and CDR2 as FQNEAQ (reference sequence). The CDR3 is 14 residues long. The ends were cut back, 5 bases at V and 2 bases at J, with 12 bases in the middle. CDR3 amino acids: CASSTGHFNTEAFF. As DNA, the CDR3 is TGTGCCAGCAGCACCGGACATTTTAACACTGAAGCTTTCTTT. Looking up the rest from reference TRBV7-9 and TRBJ1-1 gives the full variable domain: DTGVSQNPRHKITKRGQNVTFRCDPISEHNRLYWYRQTLGQGPEFLTYFQNEAQLEKSRLLSDRFSAERPKGSFSTLEIQRTEQGDSAMYLCASSTGHFNTEAFFGQGTRLTVV.

This clonotype was observed at least ten times. The chain links TRBV7-2 to TRBJ2-5; TRBD2 aligns across 10 bases. The CDR3 consists of 16 residues. Per germline, CDR1 SGHTA and CDR2 FQGNSA. Trimming took 3 bases from V and 5 from J; bases not matched to a gene: 9. The CDR3 DNA reads as TGTGCCAGCAGCTTCGGGGGTCTAGCGGGGGCGGAGACCCAGTACTTC. It is translated as CASSFGGLAGAETQYF.

The sample holds many counts of this clonotype. The chain recombines TRBV20-1 with TRBJ1-1; D is ambiguous. This CDR3 is built from 12 residues. Trimming pared 6 bases from V and 3 bases from J, leaving 11 bases between. In germline, CDR1 is DFQATT, CDR2 SNEGSKA (reference sequence). The CDR3 here is CSARSDDTEAFF. Here the CDR3 DNA reads TGCAGTGCCAGAAGTGATGACACTGAAGCTTTCTTT.

This clonotype was seen ten or more times. V gene TRBV6-5 combines with J gene TRBJ1-5; D is possibly TRBD1 (6 bases). The V gene lost 0 bases and the J gene lost 6 bases, with 12 bases spanning the gap. Per the germline V gene, CDR1 is MNHEY and CDR2 is SVGAGI. The CDR3 covers 15 residues. CDR3 loop: CASSYSRQDSQPQHF. In nucleotides, the CDR3 is TGTGCCAGCAGTTACTCCCGACAGGACAGTCAGCCCCAGCATTTT.

This clonotype was counted many times. The chain has TRBV4-1 and TRBJ2-2, with D perhaps being TRBD1 or TRBD2 (5 bases each). The CDR3 runs 16 residues. V was shortened by 2 bases and J by 6 bases, with 16 bases between the two germline ends. From germline, CDR1 is MGHRA and CDR2 YSYEKL. The CDR3 coding sequence is TGCGCCAGCAGCCAAATATTCGGGGTGGGGGCCGGGGAGCTGTTTTTT. It encodes CASSQIFGVGAGELFF.

Many counts were recorded for this clonotype. The germline gene is not matched at one end of the junction; a read error may be the cause. This chain links TRBV5-1 with TRBJ2-3; D is uncertain. Germline CDR1 and CDR2: SGHRS and YFSETQ. The CDR3 has 11 residues. CDR3 in amino acids: CASSLTDTQYF. CDR3 DNA: TGTGCCAGCAGCCTCACAGATACGCAGTATTTT. Complete variable domain (other parts from reference TRBV5-1 and TRBJ2-3): KAGVTQTPRYLIKTRGQQVTLSCSPISGHRSVSWYQQTPGQGLQFLFEYFSETQRNKGNFPGRFSGRQFSNSRSEMNVSTLELGDSALYLCASSLTDTQYFGPGTRLTVL.

This clonotype has ten or more counts. Germline is not matched at one junction end, which may reflect a read error. V and J are TRBV20-1 and TRBJ1-2, with D hard to call. The CDR3 totals 9 residues. Germline CDR1 is DFQATT and CDR2 is SNEGSKA (reference sequence). The CDR3 DNA reads as TGCAGTGCTAGAGGGCAGTCGGTCTTC. It codes for CSARGQSVF.

This clonotype has a count of ten or more. V is TRBV5-1 and J is TRBJ2-4, with D perhaps given as TRBD1 or TRBD2 (7 bases each). Trimming removed 0 bases at V and 8 bases at J, with 12 bases between. The CDR3 sequence is 14 residues long. CDR1 and CDR2 (germline): SGHRS, YFSETQ. This CDR3 is CASSLGQGGDIQYF. The CDR3 DNA follows: TGCGCCAGCAGCTTGGGACAGGGAGGGGACATTCAGTACTTC.

This clonotype came up many times. The chain recombines TRBV12-3 or TRBV12-4 with TRBJ1-4; D gene unclear. The ends were cut back, 5 bases at V and 4 bases at J, with 11 bases in the middle. This CDR3 has 14 amino acids. CDR3 amino acids: CASSPWTFNEKLFF. DNA of the CDR3: TGTGCCAGCAGTCCCTGGACCTTTAATGAAAAACTGTTTTTT.

This clonotype was recorded many times. The CDR3 sequence is CASSSTGTGNTEAFF. CDR3 nucleotide sequence: TGCGCCAGCAGCTCGACAGGGACGGGGAACACTGAAGCTTTCTTT. The rearrangement uses TRBV5-1 and TRBJ1-1, with TRBD1 matching over 7 bases. Unmatched junction bases numbered 6, after V lost 3 bases and J lost 1 base. Per germline, CDR1 SGHRS and CDR2 YFSETQ. The CDR3 covers 15 residues.

A word on this clonotype: One base away lies a much larger clone, so this may be a sequencing read error. This chain connects TRBV10-3 to TRBJ2-1; possible D gene TRBD2, 5 bases. V was shortened by 4 bases and J by 5 bases, with 9 bases between the two germline ends. CDR1 is ENHRY, CDR2 SYGVKD, per germline. The CDR3 contains 13 residues. CDR3 nucleotide sequence: TGTGCCATCAGTGCCGAGGGCCACAATGAGCAGTTCTTC. It codes for CAISAEGHNEQFF.

Turning to this clonotype: At one end the junction does not follow the germline gene, possibly because of a read error. The chain combines TRBV27 with TRBJ1-6; D ambiguous. The germline CDR1 and CDR2 sequences are MNHEY and SMNVEV (reference sequence). This CDR3 is 15 amino acids long. CDR3 loop: CATSNRILYNSHLHF. For the CDR3, the DNA is TGTGCCACCTCGAATAGGATTCTCTATAATTCACACCTCCACTTT.

This rearrangement joins TRBV7-2 to TRBJ2-2; 7 bases agree with TRBD1. V lost 1 base to trimming and J lost 4 bases; unmatched junction nucleotides: 6. This CDR3 spans 16 amino acids. Germline V gene data show CDR1 as SGHTA and CDR2 as FQGNSA. In DNA form, the CDR3 reads TGTGCCAGCAGCTTAGAAGGGGGCAGGATCACCGGGGAGCTGTTTTTT. Protein sequence: CASSLEGGRITGELFF.

This clonotype was recorded at least ten times. The CDR3 DNA reads TGTGCCAGCAGTTTATCGAGGGATGGTGGCTACACCTTC. Residues: CASSLSRDGGYTF. The J gene is TRBJ1-2, the V gene TRBV27; D unresolved. Trimming removed 0 bases at V and 7 bases at J, with 9 bases between. Germline values: CDR1 MNHEY, CDR2 SMNVEV (reference sequence). This CDR3 has 13 amino acids.

In this sample, this clonotype turned up many times. The V call is TRBV5-1, the J call TRBJ1-4; unclear D gene. Germline V gene data show CDR1 as SGHRS and CDR2 as YFSETQ. V was pared by 5 bases and J by 7 bases, with 18 bases between. This CDR3 region has 15 residues. CDR3 DNA: TGCGCCAGCAGGAGAAATCCCACCCCGGGTGAAAAACTGTTTTTT. This encodes CASRRNPTPGEKLFF.

This clonotype was detected ten times or more. This chain joins TRBV5-1 and TRBJ2-1; D unresolved. The germline V and J ends were trimmed by 1 base and 9 bases, with 11 bases remaining between them. Germline CDR1 SGHRS, CDR2 YFSETQ. This CDR3 has 13 residues. Here the CDR3 DNA reads TGCGCCAGCAGCTTGCGGCTGGAGACTGAGCAGTTCTTC. Protein: CASSLRLETEQFF.

This clonotype was seen ten or more times. The V and J genes are TRBV5-6 and TRBJ1-2; D is undetermined. V was cut by 5 bases and J by 0 bases, with 8 bases left in between. The length of the CDR3 is 13 residues. The germline CDR1 and CDR2 sequences are SGHDT and YYEEEE. The CDR3 region has the DNA TGTGCCAGCAGTGAGGGAGCTAACTATGGCTACACCTTC. This codes for CASSEGANYGYTF.